This T cell receptor beta chain was captured by sequencing in a study of CD8 T cells in Susac syndrome. RNA, at roughly 0.5 to 1 ug, was reverse transcribed with random hexamers. TCR beta CDR3 was amplified by immunoSEQ multiplex PCR. This amplification extended across 54 Vbeta and 13 Jbeta segments. TCRdb passed the immunoSEQ multiplex PCR reads through MiXCR, listing each CDR3 protein once. This table has some 300,000 distinct CDR3 sequences, approximately 89% appearing once. This sequence originates from a human donor with multiple sclerosis. The sample comprised CD8+ T cells from PBMCs.

The CDR3 is CSASFISGANVLTF. The CDR3 DNA follows: TGCAGTGCTAGCTTTATCTCTGGGGCCAACGTCCTGACTTTC. This rearrangement joins TRBV20-1 to TRBJ2-6; D not resolved. The length of the CDR3 is 14 residues. CDR1 and CDR2 from the germline V gene are DFQATT and SNEGSKA (reference sequence). With 3 bases removed from V and 0 bases from J, the gap between germline ends came to 6 bases.